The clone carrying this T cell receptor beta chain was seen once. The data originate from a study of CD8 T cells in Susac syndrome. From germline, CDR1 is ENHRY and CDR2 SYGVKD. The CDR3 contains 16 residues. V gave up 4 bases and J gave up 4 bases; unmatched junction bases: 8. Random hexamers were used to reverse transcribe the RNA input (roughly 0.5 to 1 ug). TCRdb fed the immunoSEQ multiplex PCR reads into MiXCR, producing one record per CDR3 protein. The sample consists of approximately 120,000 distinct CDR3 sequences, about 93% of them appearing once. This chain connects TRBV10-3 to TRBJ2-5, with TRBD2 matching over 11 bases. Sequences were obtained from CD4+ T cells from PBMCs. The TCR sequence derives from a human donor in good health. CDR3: CAISVTSGRSRETQYF. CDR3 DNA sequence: TGTGCCATCAGTGTTACTAGCGGGAGAAGTCGAGAGACCCAGTACTTC.